The source of this TCR beta chain is a study of shared clonotypes between healthy human individuals. Only in-frame clones appear in the TCRdb table, and some are missing; sequencing was by immunoSEQ multiplex PCR. The data show about 710,000 clones, with approximately 77% seen just once and under 2% held by the top ten. This CDR3 has 16 residues. With V trimmed by 5 bases and J by 4 bases, 13 bases remained unmatched. Germline CDR1 and CDR2: SEHNR and FQNEAQ (reference sequence). This receptor was obtained from a woman aged 25 to 39 in good health. The V and J genes are TRBV7-9 and TRBJ1-1; 7 nucleotides align to TRBD1. What was sequenced was memory CD4+ T cells sorted from blood. Subset described: CD45RA-negative fraction. CDR3 sequence (DNA): TGTGCCAGCAGCCCGCACCAGGGGGAAGTGAGCACTGAAGCTTTCTTT. Residues: CASSPHQGEVSTEAFF.